These T cell receptor beta chains were read from a single sample in a study of blood T cell repertoires in COVID-19. The table came from immunoSEQ multiplex PCR; TCRdb's copy has only in-frame clones and leaves some out. The sample includes some 400,000 clones, approximately 89% of them seen just once. The specimen was peripheral blood. These receptor sequences come from a woman under 40 with COVID-19, enrolled during active disease. Both conserved end residues are part of each CDR3. A D gene is named only where the DNA matches it firmly. Clone sizes are given selectively: once, few, many, or a class where the clone is expanded.

cdr3_length j_call clone_size d_call v_call cdr3_nt cdr3_aa
14 TRBJ1-2 NA NA TRBV5-1 TGCGCCAGCACCTGGGGGCAGTCAGTTGGTGGCTACACCTTC CASTWGQSVGGYTF
16 TRBJ2-4 once TRBD2 TRBV10-3 TGTGCCATCAGTGAGTTTAGCGGGAGGGCCCTGGACATTCAGTACTTC CAISEFSGRALDIQYF
16 TRBJ2-2 NA TRBD2 TRBV6-4 TGTGCCAGCAGTCGACTAGCGGGAGTCAACACCGGGGAGCTGTTTTTT CASSRLAGVNTGELFF
11 TRBJ1-5 NA NA TRBV19 TGTGCCAGCAGGGGCAATCAGCCCCAGCATTTT CASRGNQPQHF
15 TRBJ2-2 NA TRBD2 TRBV10-3 TGTGCCATCAGTGGGCTAAGCGGGAGTACCGGGGAGCTGTTTTTT CAISGLSGSTGELFF
15 TRBJ1-5 NA TRBD1 TRBV7-8 TGTGCCAGCAGCGGGAGACAGGGAAGAAACCAGCCCCAGCATTTT CASSGRQGRNQPQHF
17 TRBJ2-7 NA NA TRBV7-2 TGTGCCAGCAGCCCGCGCCCTATTAGCGGCCCTTCCTACGAGCAGTACTTC CASSPRPISGPSYEQYF
13 TRBJ2-2 NA NA TRBV27 TGTGCCAGCAGTTTGGGGGGGCCCGGGGAGCTGTTTTTT CASSLGGPGELFF
12 TRBJ1-2 NA NA TRBV30 TGTGCCTGGAGTGTCTCTTCTCTTGGCTACACCTTC CAWSVSSLGYTF
14 TRBJ1-2 NA NA TRBV7-9 TGTGCCAGCAGCTTACTGGACAGCATCTATGGCTACACCTTC CASSLLDSIYGYTF
15 TRBJ2-1 NA TRBD1 TRBV4-3 TGCGCCAGCTCCTCCCGGGACAGGGCTAACAATGAGCAGTTCTTC CASSSRDRANNEQFF
17 TRBJ2-3 NA TRBD1 TRBV4-2 TGTGCCAGCAGCCAAGATAGGTTTGGACAGGGCACAGATACGCAGTATTTT CASSQDRFGQGTDTQYF
14 TRBJ2-5 NA TRBD1 TRBV19 TGTGCCAGTAGTGCCAGACAGGGCAGGGAGACCCAGTACTTC CASSARQGRETQYF
14 TRBJ2-7 NA TRBD2 TRBV2 TGTGCCAGCAGTGGCGGACTAGCGGTCTACGAGCAGTACTTC CASSGGLAVYEQYF
14 TRBJ1-2 NA TRBD1 TRBV6-5 TGTGCCAGACCCGACAGGGCGCGGGACTATGGCTACACCTTC CARPDRARDYGYTF
17 TRBJ1-6 few NA TRBV27 TGTGCCAGCAGTCCAAAGGCGGGGGCCTATTATAATTCACCCCTCCACTTT CASSPKAGAYYNSPLHF
16 TRBJ2-5 NA TRBD1 TRBV19 TGTGCCAGTAGTATACTTCCCGGGCCAGGGGGTGAGACCCAGTACTTC CASSILPGPGGETQYF
17 TRBJ2-1 NA TRBD2 TRBV27 TGTGCCAGCAGTTTATTGGCAGCGGGAGGGCCAAATAATGAGCAGTTCTTC CASSLLAAGGPNNEQFF
14 TRBJ1-3 NA NA TRBV6-5 TGTGCCAGCAGCCCAGGTCCCACTGGAAACACCATATATTTT CASSPGPTGNTIYF
16 TRBJ1-2 NA NA TRBV14 TGTGCCAGCAGCCTAGGGGGATGGGCTCCCGTCTATGGCTACACCTTC CASSLGGWAPVYGYTF
16 TRBJ2-3 NA NA TRBV14 TGTGCCAGCAGCCAAGATTGGGGGGGGCCCACAGATACGCAGTATTTT CASSQDWGGPTDTQYF
13 TRBJ2-5 NA NA TRBV7-2 TGTGCCAGCAGCTTAGTCTCGCAAGAGACCCAGTACTTC CASSLVSQETQYF
19 TRBJ2-5 few NA TRBV6-1 TGTGCCAGCAGTGAAGCGTGGAGGGAGAAGGGGTTGGGCCAAGAGACCCAGTACTTC CASSEAWREKGLGQETQYF
15 TRBJ2-7 NA TRBD1 TRBV24-1 TGTGCCACCAGTGATAACAGGGGAACGGGTTACGAGCAGTACTTC CATSDNRGTGYEQYF
14 TRBJ2-7 NA NA TRBV7-2 TGTGCCAGCAGCTTAGCGCTACAGAACTACGAGCAGTACTTC CASSLALQNYEQYF
17 TRBJ1-4 NA NA TRBV20-1 TGCAGTGCTAGTTCTCTCCAGGGTGTGGGAACTAATGAAAAACTGTTTTTT CSASSLQGVGTNEKLFF
13 TRBJ2-5 NA NA TRBV3-1/TRBV3-2 TGTGCCAGCAGCCAAGCTCTCCCGGAGACCCAGTACTTC CASSQALPETQYF
16 TRBJ2-3 NA TRBD1 TRBV10-1 TGCGCCAGCAGTGAACGGACAGGGGGCGCGACAGATACGCAGTATTTT CASSERTGGATDTQYF
15 TRBJ2-1 NA NA TRBV6-2/TRBV6-3 TGTGCCAGCAGTTCCCGCGTGAGCTCCTACAATGAGCAGTTCTTC CASSSRVSSYNEQFF
18 TRBJ2-1 NA TRBD2 TRBV18 TGTGCCAGCTCACCAGCGGGGACTAGCGGGTTTTCCTACAATGAGCAGTTCTTC CASSPAGTSGFSYNEQFF
12 TRBJ2-7 many TRBD1 TRBV7-2 TGTGCCAGCAGCTTGCAGGGGGTAGAGCAGTACTTC CASSLQGVEQYF